This TCR beta chain emerged from a study of OX40 agonist ivuxolimab in advanced cancers. About the investigation overall: The costimulatory receptor OX40 (CD134) was targeted by ivuxolimab, a fully human IgG2 agonistic monoclonal antibody. The monotherapy dose-escalation portion (N ≈ 55 patients) of the phase I ivuxolimab trial is reported in the paper. A male proportion of nearly 85% and a mean age of approximately 62 years, ranging from about 23 to 90, were recorded for the dose-escalation cohort. Intravenous ivuxolimab was administered to patients every 2 weeks at six dose levels: 0.01, 0.1, 0.3, 1.5, 3 and 10 mg/kg. Prior anti-PD-1, anti-PD-L1 or anti-CTLA-4 therapy was permitted, and approximately 42% of dose-escalation patients had received checkpoint inhibitors. Of the roughly 51 patients in dose escalation, about 20 had hepatocellular carcinoma, approximately 15 had melanoma, 9 had renal cell carcinoma and 9 had head and neck cancer. Three dose-escalation patients achieved partial responses, one with hepatocellular carcinoma and two with cutaneous melanoma. The purpose of peripheral TCRbeta sequencing was to test whether ivuxolimab changed TCR sequence diversity and led to clonal T-cell expansion. The paper's findings and limits, for the study overall: Low levels of normalized T-cell clonal expansion were also seen in some patients who did not respond. The antigen specificity of the clonally expanded peripheral T cells was not determined. After ivuxolimab, CD8+ T cells had more expanded clones than CD4+ T cells on average. At doses of 0.1 to 3.0 mg/kg, clonal expansion of both CD4+ and CD8+ blood T cells was observed from baseline to week 6. In the 0.1-3.0 mg/kg groups, partial responders had among the lowest normalized peripheral clonal expansion, particularly in CD8+ T cells.

Genomic DNA was extracted from sorted cells for sequencing of the TCRbeta CDR3 region. TCRbeta CDR3 regions were sequenced using the immunoSEQ Assay. Sourced from immuneACCESS, this table was stored by TCRdb with only in-frame sequences that have V and J called. A share of the clones is absent; for the studies checked, an unresolved V gene accounts for under half, and the remainder has no known explanation. The sample records 20,000 to 25,000 clones, approximately 80% of which are singletons. The ten largest clones represent approximately 15% of the sample. The CDR3, from cysteine to phenylalanine, totals 13 residues. Only CDR3 DNA is held: 39 bases, read in frame from base 1. Via the germline V gene, CDR1 is ENHRY and CDR2 SYGVKD. V loses 6 bases of germline sequence and J loses 0 bases, and the interval between the two ends is 8 bases. The trial excluded patients who had a history of autoimmune disease or who were on systemic immunosuppression. Peripheral blood for TCR sequencing was collected from all dose cohorts at baseline, on cycle 4 day 1, and on cycle 7 day 1. Samples were obtained from an open-label, multicenter, first-in-human phase I dose-escalation trial of ivuxolimab. The trial enrolled adults with locally advanced or metastatic head and neck squamous cell, hepatocellular, melanoma or renal cell carcinoma. Before TCR sequencing, CD4+ T cells and CD8+ T cells were sorted from peripheral blood as separate populations.

This clone was counted once. It has no known antigen specificity. Nothing much larger sits one base from this clone, and base qualities are not available. Recombination connected TRBV10-3 to TRBJ2-5; TRBD1 is perhaps the D gene, given 5 matching bases. The TCR comes from an adult with an advanced solid tumor such as melanoma, head and neck, liver or kidney cancer. Sequencing used CD4+ or CD8+ T cells sorted from blood, obtained in a trial of the OX40 agonist ivuxolimab. The CDR3: CAIREDNQETQYF. The DNA is as follows: TGTGCCATCAGAGAGGACAACCAAGAGACCCAGTACTTC.